This entry describes one TCR beta chain. Its antigen is not known. V lost 4 bases and J 0 bases, leaving 9 bases between the germline ends. The CDR3 covers 13 residues. The germline gives CDR1 SQVTM, CDR2 ANQGSEA. This sample is part of a study of CD8+ T cells in alopecia areata. The overall study: Administration of oral tofacitinib to treated patients was at 5 to 10 mg twice daily. Whole-study results and caveats: Tofacitinib significantly decreased scalp clonality and expanded CD8+ clones among top 100.

The sample's treatment: oral pan-JAK inhibitor, 5-10 mg twice daily. The sequencing template was cDNA reverse transcribed from extracted RNA. Using immunoSEQ multiplex PCR, the repertoire was profiled, and TCRdb retains in-frame clones only, with some absent. The table has 150,000 to 200,000 clones, approximately 57% seen once. The chain combines TRBV29-1 with TRBJ1-1; D ambiguous. The receptor was derived from a human donor with alopecia areata. The sequencing here drew on CD4+ T cells sorted from blood, taken at week 24, from a patient treated with tofacitinib. The CDR3 DNA reads TGCAGCGTTGCCACACCGATGAACACTGAAGCTTTCTTT. Amino acids: CSVATPMNTEAFF.